Presented here are 18 T cell receptor beta chains from one specimen sequenced in a study of HIV-infected patients and healthy controls. cDNA was made from roughly 500 ng RNA using alpha and beta constant primers. Separate chain-specific third strand synthesis with multiplexing indices produced the alpha and beta libraries. TCRdb re-derived calls from the 5' RACE reads in MiXCR, one entry per CDR3 protein. The sample consists of about 14,000 distinct CDR3 sequences, roughly 12% of them appearing once. Antiretroviral therapy had run roughly three months, about 14 weeks, before follow-up blood collection. The repertoire came from unfractionated whole blood and reflected all unsorted peripheral T cells. The sample was blood, taken during antiretroviral therapy. The receptors were sampled from an adult with HIV infection. The donor label of this sample is uncertain.

Within the sample, this clonotype is large (0.1 to 1%). This chain uses TRBV30 with TRBJ2-5; 11 bases are shared with TRBD2. CDR1 is GTSNPN and CDR2 is SVGIG in the germline V gene (reference sequence). The J segment lost 1 base and the V segment lost 3 bases, leaving 7 bases of the junction unmatched. The CDR3 is 16 residues long. The CDR3 loop is CAWSPTSGTFQETQYF. CDR3 bases: TGTGCCTGGAGCCCGACTAGCGGGACCTTCCAAGAGACCCAGTACTTC.

This clonotype was observed at least ten times. This chain links TRBV29-1 with TRBJ2-5; D not certain. The V and J ends lost 0 bases and 4 bases respectively, with 9 bases between them. This CDR3 comprises 13 residues. CDR1 and CDR2 from the germline V gene are SQVTM and ANQGSEA. The CDR3 coding sequence is TGCAGCGTTGAAGATACCCTCCGAGAGACCCAGTACTTC. This gives the protein CSVEDTLRETQYF. The variable domain in full, with the rest retrieved from reference TRBV29-1 and TRBJ2-5, is SAVISQKPSRDICQRGTSLTIQCQVDSQVTMMFWYRQQPGQSLTLIATANQGSEATYESGFVIDKFPISRPNLTFSTLTVSNMSPEDSSIYLCSVEDTLRETQYFGPGTRLLVL.

This clonotype occurred many times. This chain connects TRBV7-2 to TRBJ1-6, with D unresolved. This CDR3 is 15 amino acids long. Per germline, CDR1 SGHTA and CDR2 FQGNSA. Trimming shortened V by 5 bases and J by 3 bases, and 11 bases separated the two germline ends. The CDR3 coding sequence is TGTGCCAGCAGCCTTACTTGGGGCTATAATTCACCCCTCCACTTT. Encoded protein: CASSLTWGYNSPLHF.

This clonotype showed up just a few times. The chain combines TRBV2 with TRBJ1-4; D uncertain. This CDR3 is built from 14 residues. Trimming pared 3 bases from V and 6 bases from J, leaving 11 bases between. CDR1 is SNHLY, CDR2 FYNNEI, per germline. DNA for the CDR3: TGTGCCAGCAGTGACGGGCTAATGGATGAAAAACTGTTTTTT. It codes for CASSDGLMDEKLFF.

By share, this clonotype ranks as medium-sized (0.01 to 0.1%). This chain uses TRBV5-6 with TRBJ2-3, with 9 bases fitting TRBD2. The ends lost 4 bases at V and 0 bases at J; junction bases unmatched: 12. This CDR3 spans 18 amino acids. CDR1 and CDR2 (germline): SGHDT, YYEEEE. In DNA form, the CDR3 reads TGTGCCAGCAGCCGGTGGGGAGCGGGAGGCCCTAGCACAGATACGCAGTATTTT. Translated: CASSRWGAGGPSTDTQYF.

This clonotype has only a few counts. The chain is built from TRBV7-9 and TRBJ2-1; D might be TRBD2 (5 bases). This CDR3 is 16 amino acids long. Germline V gene data show CDR1 as SEHNR and CDR2 as FQNEAQ (reference sequence). Trimming left V 5 bases short and J 2 bases short, with 16 bases between. CDR3 DNA sequence: TGTGCCAGCAGCCCCGGCGGGCCGGCCACCTACAATGAGCAGTTCTTC. This sequence encodes CASSPGGPATYNEQFF. The full variable domain, completed using reference TRBV7-9 and TRBJ2-1, is DTGVSQNPRHKITKRGQNVTFRCDPISEHNRLYWYRQTLGQGPEFLTYFQNEAQLEKSRLLSDRFSAERPKGSFSTLEIQRTEQGDSAMYLCASSPGGPATYNEQFFGPGTRLTVL.

This clonotype was seen at least ten times. The chain is built from TRBV11-2 and TRBJ1-1; TRBD1 aligns across 7 bases. The CDR3 sequence is 14 residues long. V dropped 5 bases and J dropped 0; count of bases not matched to a gene: 3. Germline CDR1 and CDR2: SGHAT and FQNNGV. The CDR3 coding sequence is TGTGCCAGCAGCCTGGGACAGTTGAACACTGAAGCTTTCTTT. This codes for CASSLGQLNTEAFF.

This clonotype was recorded many times. The chain joins TRBV5-4 to TRBJ1-6; no definite D call. This CDR3 has 15 residues. The germline gives CDR1 SGHNT, CDR2 YYREEE (reference sequence). V lost 4 bases and J lost 0, with 8 bases in between. The CDR3 DNA reads as TGTGCCAGCAGCGAACAGAGCTCCTATAATTCACCCCTCCACTTT. It translates to CASSEQSSYNSPLHF.

V and J are TRBV7-2 and TRBJ2-7; D unresolved. V was cut by 2 bases and J by 5 bases, with 7 bases left in between. The V gene's germline CDR1 is SGHTA and CDR2 FQGNSA. CDR3 length: 12 amino acids. The CDR3 nucleotides read TGTGCCAGCAGCTTATTACGGAACGAGCAGTACTTC. It yields the protein CASSLLRNEQYF.

This clonotype has only a few counts. V usage is TRBV6-5 and J usage is TRBJ2-4, with D unclear. There are 17 residues in the CDR3. Trimming removed 0 bases from V and 2 bases from J, with 14 bases in between. CDR1 MNHEY and CDR2 SVGAGI come from the germline V gene. CDR3 DNA: TGTGCCAGCAGTTACTCGACCCCAGCTGGTACCAAAAACATTCAGTACTTC. As protein: CASSYSTPAGTKNIQYF.

This clonotype was detected many times. This chain joins TRBV6-4 and TRBJ2-2; 8 nucleotides match TRBD1. The CDR3 contains 14 residues. V lost 3 bases and J lost 3; bases outside the gene matches: 0. The V gene's germline CDR1 is MRHNA and CDR2 SNTAGT. CDR3 amino acids: CASSETGDTGELFF. CDR3 sequence (DNA): TGTGCCAGCAGTGAGACAGGGGACACCGGGGAGCTGTTTTTT.

A word on this clonotype: Just one base apart from a much larger clone, this may be a read error. The chain employs TRBV5-1 and TRBJ2-1; no firm D call. The CDR3 sequence is 13 residues long. The germline CDR1 and CDR2 sequences are SGHRS and YFSETQ. DNA for the CDR3: TGCGACAGCAGCTTAGGAGAAAACAATGAGCAGTTCTTC. Translating gives CDSSLGENNEQFF.

This clonotype was seen at least ten times. The chain is built from TRBV7-2 and TRBJ2-7, with D possibly called TRBD1 or TRBD2 (6 bases each). CDR1 and CDR2 from the germline V gene are SGHTA and FQGNSA. CDR3 length: 14 amino acids. Trimming pared 1 base from V and 2 bases from J, leaving 9 bases between. CDR3 DNA: TGTGCCAGCAGCTTAGGGAGGGGGACCTACGAGCAGTACTTC. Amino acids: CASSLGRGTYEQYF.

This clonotype was counted many times. The CDR3 loop reads CASSERGTTRRTQYF. Written as DNA, the CDR3 is TGTGCCAGCAGTGAAAGAGGGACTACAAGAAGGACCCAGTACTTC. This chain joins TRBV2 and TRBJ2-5; the match to TRBD2 covers 7 bases. The germline V gene encodes CDR1 SNHLY and CDR2 FYNNEI. V lost 2 bases and J lost 7; bases outside the gene matches: 10. The length of the CDR3 is 15 residues.

This clonotype turned up a few times. The CDR3 spells CASSGKDTQYF. In nucleotides, the CDR3 is TGCGCCAGCAGTGGGAAAGATACGCAGTATTTT. The rearrangement uses TRBV10-1 and TRBJ2-3; D gene ambiguous. The germline CDR1 and CDR2 sequences are WNHNN and SYGVQD (reference sequence). Trimming shortened V by 4 bases and J by 5 bases, and 4 bases separated the two germline ends. The CDR3 contains 11 residues.

By sample share, this clonotype is medium-sized. This chain joins TRBV19 and TRBJ1-6; D remains unclear. Germline assignment: CDR1 LNHDA and CDR2 SQIVND (reference sequence). The V and J ends lost 3 bases and 6 bases respectively, with 12 bases between them. This CDR3 region has 15 residues. The CDR3 is CASSMFRTGNSPLHF. The CDR3 coding sequence is TGTGCCAGTAGTATGTTCAGAACGGGTAATTCACCCCTCCACTTT.

This clonotype was recorded many times. The chain links TRBV12-3 or TRBV12-4 to TRBJ1-5; unclear D gene. V was pared by 4 bases and J by 0 bases, with 7 bases between. The CDR3 is 14 amino acids. The CDR3 reads CASSSAVSNQPQHF. The CDR3 nucleotides read TGTGCCAGCAGTTCGGCAGTTAGCAATCAGCCCCAGCATTTT.

This clonotype was seen at least ten times. V usage is TRBV20-1 and J usage is TRBJ2-1; D may correspond to TRBD1 or TRBD2 (6 bases each). Trimming shortened V by 6 bases and J by 8 bases, and 26 bases separated the two germline ends. Germline CDR1 and CDR2: DFQATT and SNEGSKA (reference sequence). The CDR3 runs 16 residues. CDR3 nucleotide sequence: TGCAGTGCCCCAGGAATGGGGGGCGTTTTGTTCGATGAGCAGTTCTTC. Translating it yields CSAPGMGGVLFDEQFF.